This T cell receptor (beta chain) was identified in a study of beta chain features in type 1 diabetes (dated by TCRdb to the late 2010s). The study in broad terms: Patients and healthy donors did not differ in mean age, gender distribution, total cell number or subset yield. Across all samples, approximately 98,000,000 sorted cells were examined, and cell number per subset correlated strongly with RNA yield. The study compared the TCRB repertoires of sorted circulating CD4+ T cell subsets in recently diagnosed type 1 diabetes patients with those in matched healthy donors. Naive and central memory subsets were obtained from all 30 or so donors, but regulatory and stem cell-like memory subsets were isolated from only 8 patients and roughly 8 healthy donors. Paper-wide results and their limitations: Type 1 diabetes patients showed a moderate but significant shortening of TCRB CDR3 length in all four CD4+ subsets. Only small numbers of individuals were included in the HLA sub-analyses, which left unresolved whether HLA type had any influence on TCRB rearrangement. The naive, central memory and regulatory TCRB repertoires appeared to resemble one another more closely among patients than among healthy donors. At VDJ recombination sites, patients with type 1 diabetes made fewer insertions and deleted more nucleotides, a pattern implying thymic rearrangement abnormalities. Shorter templates might have been favored by PCR, but patient and control samples were amplified and corrected together, so both groups would have been affected equally by any skew. Because cDNA was sequenced instead of genomic DNA, highly expressing activated cells could be over-represented, though the groups showed no difference in activation or CD3 levels.

In the case of this clone: The antigen it recognizes is unknown. Per-base quality was not reported, and no clone a single base away is much larger than it.

For CDR1 and CDR2, the germline V gene lists MRHNA and SNTAGT. V is clipped by 5 bases and J by 0 bases, and the sequence between their germline boundaries is 7 bases long. Inclusive of the bounding cysteine and phenylalanine, the CDR3 is 13 residues long. CDR3 DNA is the only sequence kept; it has 39 bases, read in frame from the first base. A single peripheral blood draw of approximately 100 mL on average was collected from each donor into heparinised tubes. A BD FACSAria II and a panel including CD45RO, CCR7, CD25, CD127, CD95 and CD27 were used to sort naive, central memory, regulatory and stem cell-like memory CD4+ T cells. A purity above 95% was achieved for all sorted populations. PBMCs were isolated right away by Lymphoprep density gradient centrifugation and were stained directly, without culture. To minimize batch effects, samples were stained and sorted in pairs, one healthy donor with one patient per experiment.

The High Capacity cDNA Reverse Transcription Kit was used to reverse transcribe all of the isolated RNA, meaning that expressed TCRB transcripts were what got sequenced. Deep immunoSEQ sequencing was performed on naive, central memory and regulatory T cell samples, with an average of roughly 3.3 million total reads per sample. Sorted cells were lysed in RLT buffer and RNA was extracted with DNase-treated RNeasy Micro or Mini kits, depending on cell number. Each cell subset was processed on its own to prevent cross-contamination, while patient and healthy donor samples were processed together. The immunoSEQ multiplex PCR was used to amplify TCRB sequences from cDNA, generating 87-bp fragments that spanned the CDR3 region. Amplicons were sequenced on the Illumina HiSeq platform. In the original analysis: Synthetic template baselines were used to correct PCR bias computationally, reads within Hamming distance 2 were collapsed, and singletons that could not be merged were discarded. Reads were aligned to IMGT to assign V, D and J genes, CDR3 length, and insertions or deletions at six rearrangement sites. Within each subset, clonotype counts were normalized to sorted cell number, and only after that were true diversity and Gini coefficients computed with the tcR R package. The overlap coefficient, calculated on TCRB nucleotide sequences, was used to measure repertoire sharing. What TCRdb holds here is the immuneACCESS table cut down to in-frame rearrangements. Part of the clones is not present; checked against another copy, under half of the missing clones reflect an unresolved V gene, and the others are unexplained. The V and J calls and clone size come from that table; D and trimming were worked out from the DNA. The sample data list 150,000 or so clones, and around 8.7% of these were observed just once. The top ten hold roughly 0.69% of the sample.

The source material was central memory CD4+ T cells from blood. The clonotype originates from a man younger than 30 in good health. The chain employs TRBV6-4 and TRBJ1-2; the D gene is unclear. The DNA sequence is as follows: TGTGCCAGCAGTCTAGGATCTAACTATGGCTACACCTTC. Translation gives CASSLGSNYGYTF.